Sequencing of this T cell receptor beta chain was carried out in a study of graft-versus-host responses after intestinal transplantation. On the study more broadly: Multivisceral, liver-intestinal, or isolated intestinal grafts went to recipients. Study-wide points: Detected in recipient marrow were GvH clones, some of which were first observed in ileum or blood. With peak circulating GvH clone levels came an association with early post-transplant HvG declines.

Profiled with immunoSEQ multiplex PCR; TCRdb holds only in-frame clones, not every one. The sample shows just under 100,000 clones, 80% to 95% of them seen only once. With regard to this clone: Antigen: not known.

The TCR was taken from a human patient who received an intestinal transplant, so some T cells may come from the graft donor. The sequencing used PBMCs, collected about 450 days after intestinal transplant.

DNA for the CDR3: TGTGCCAGCAGTTTGTCGGGGACAGGGCTCGCCTACGAGCAGTACTTC. Encoded protein: CASSLSGTGLAYEQYF. The rearrangement uses TRBV27 and TRBJ2-7; TRBD1 agrees at 9 bases. The CDR3 runs to 16 residues. Germline V gives CDR1 MNHEY, CDR2 SMNVEV (reference sequence). Trimming at V came to 3 bases and at J to 2 bases, leaving 8 bases not matched to a gene.